This T cell receptor (beta chain) was captured by sequencing in a study of cytomegalovirus exposure and HLA in healthy donors. The PCR contained 60 Vbeta and 13 Jbeta primers. This table comes from immunoSEQ multiplex PCR, and its TCRdb copy is limited to in-frame clones, with some not included. The sample holds 140,000 to 150,000 clones, 78% seen once. Study results and caveats: In an earlier analysis, productive rearrangement rates for most beta V segments clustered near 87% or 30%. Over 15,000 TCR beta sequences were associated with HLA alleles at 0.05 false discovery rate in a later analysis.

The CDR3 length is 18 residues. Germline CDR1 reads MNHEY; CDR2 reads SMNVEV (reference sequence). The V gene lost 2 bases and the J gene lost 0 bases, with 14 bases spanning the gap. Concerning this clone itself: Its matching antigen is unknown.

Sequencing was done on a sample of PBMCs. The rearrangement links TRBV27 to TRBJ2-6; possible D gene TRBD1, 6 bases. The receptor was isolated from a female donor in good health and CMV-seronegative. The CDR3, as DNA: TGTGCCAGCAGTTTACGAGCAGGGGATTACTCTGGGGCCAACGTCCTGACTTTC. Encoded protein: CASSLRAGDYSGANVLTF.